This entry concerns a single T cell receptor (beta chain). This receptor's antigen is unknown. Base qualities were left out, and no much larger clone turns up one base away. cDNA synthesis used template-switch 5'RACE with a primer carrying a 10-nucleotide random unique molecular identifier tagging each TCR transcript. Over 180 million TCR-beta sequences, covering 15-18 subjects, were produced in each sequencing run. The RNeasy kit was used for extraction of total RNA. Using the KAPA Real-time Library Amplification kit, TCR-beta VDJ regions were amplified with primers for the TCR constant region and the 5'RACE anchor. A first PCR added sample indexes and Illumina adaptors, and a second PCR then raised library yield. After purification with Ampure beads, the TCR product of roughly 650 bp was size-selected on a 2% E-gel SizeSelection system. Before pooling, library quality was assessed on a Bioanalyzer, concentration was determined with Qubit, and library quantification was performed with the Kapa Library Quantification kit. An Illumina HiSeq 2500 sequenced the libraries paired-end 2 x 150 bp. To increase sequence diversity, roughly 24-32% phiX was spiked into each library pool. The original pipeline was this. The UMI-based MiGEC pipeline processed quality-filtered reads and removed over 85% of raw TCR sequences during error correction. VDJ genes were aligned to IMGT germline references, and clonotypes were defined by unique CDR3 amino acid sequence plus V-J genes. Clonal expansion, Shannon diversity, and CDR3 relatedness (CalcPairwiseDistances, ClusterSamples) were evaluated with VDJtools, and phylogenetic trees were built with CLCbio workbench. Using coefficient-of-variation modelling across technical triplicates, the study counted a clone as expanded if it had at least 8 unique UMIs. TCRdb trimmed public reads at Q25 via fastp, called clones via MiXCR and kept in-frame beta chains. Every distinct CDR3 protein forms one entry, paired with its most common genes and DNA. The V and J calls reflect TCRdb's pipeline rather than the authors' work. The sample yields about 95,000 distinct CDR3 sequences; 3.5% were counted once. 5% to 6.5% of the sample is held by the ten biggest clonotypes.

Unsorted PBMC libraries were generated from 2 million PBMCs stored in RNAlater at -80 °C until RNA extraction. The multiple sclerosis patients were enrolled in a US clinical protocol that used magnetic resonance imaging to evaluate disease progression. PBMCs were separated from peripheral blood using Ficoll-Hypaque density gradient centrifugation and then cryopreserved in liquid nitrogen. Inclusive of the bounding cysteine and phenylalanine, the CDR3 is 12 residues long. Just the 36-base CDR3 DNA is kept, in frame starting at base 1. According to the germline V gene (reference sequence), CDR1 reads DFQATT and CDR2 reads SNEGSKA. Germline trimming amounts to 4 bases on V and 5 bases on J, with 3 as the count of junction bases outside the gene matches. The data were taken from a study of neurological immune-mediated disorders (dated by TCRdb to about 2019). Regarding the study in general: Of the roughly 35 multiple sclerosis patients, around 30 had relapsing-remitting MS and 3 had secondary progressive MS. Using UMI-based sequencing, the study compared peripheral blood TCR-beta repertoires from patients with HTLV-I-associated myelopathy (HAM/TSP), patients with multiple sclerosis, and healthy controls. Longitudinal samples, technical triplicates and paired sorted CD4+ and CD8+ T-cell subsets, alongside PBMC samples, were included among the roughly 100 TCR-beta libraries. The cohort comprised roughly 69 subjects: around 15 HAM/TSP patients, some 34 multiple sclerosis patients and approximately 20 healthy controls.

What the work shows at the level of the full study, not this receptor alone: TCR clonal expansion was highest in HAM/TSP patients and lowest in MS patients, with MS patients falling below even healthy controls. The MS cluster showed no association with clinical or MRI features, and the authors stated that larger cohorts are needed. Expanded clones from different subjects shared no identical CDR3 amino acid sequences, which suggests that TCR-beta repertoires were private in all groups. In a phylogenetic analysis, the repertoires of 18 out of 34 MS patients fell into a single cluster of related CDR3 sequences, pointing to a possible signature at the repertoire level.

The sequencing input was PBMCs. The chain is encoded by TRBV20-1 joined to TRBJ2-5, and TRBD1 matches 8 of the central bases. The receptor was isolated from a woman in her late teens or twenties with multiple sclerosis. CDR3 protein: CSATGGGETQYF. The DNA reads TGCAGTGCTACAGGGGGCGGTGAGACCCAGTACTTC.